The present T cell receptor beta chain was sequenced within a study of OX40 agonist ivuxolimab in advanced cancers. Turning to the study itself: The patients' treatment was ivuxolimab, an agonistic anti-OX40 (CD134) antibody. Patients enrolled in dose escalation were diagnosed with hepatocellular carcinoma, melanoma, renal cell or head and neck cancer. Those enrolled were about 80% male, with a mean age of roughly 62 years and ages from about 20 to 79. Regarding the study as a whole: Specificity for antigen went undetermined in the expanded peripheral T cells.

Measured with immunoSEQ multiplex PCR; TCRdb has only the in-frame clones, and not every one. Counted here are 150,000 to 180,000 clones, around 94% occurring once; the ten biggest clones make up about 0.31%. On this clone: Its antigen is undetermined.

The sample was CD4+ or CD8+ T cells sorted from blood, taken in a trial of the OX40 agonist ivuxolimab. This TCR came from an adult with an advanced solid tumor such as melanoma, head and neck, liver or kidney cancer.

CDR3 in amino acids: CASSGPQVETQYF. CDR3 nucleotides: TGTGCCAGCAGTGGACCCCAAGTTGAGACCCAGTACTTC. The chain has TRBV25-1 and TRBJ2-5, with D uncertain. CDR3 length: 13 amino acids. Trimming pared 4 bases from V and 5 bases from J, leaving 11 bases between. CDR1 MGHDK and CDR2 SYGVNS come from the germline V gene.